Detailed here is one T cell receptor (beta chain). The antigen remains undetermined. Looked up from germline, CDR1 is SGHAT and CDR2 is FQNNGV. The CDR3 loop spans 15 amino acids. Trimming took off 3 bases at V and 7 bases at J, with 16 bases between the two ends. Clones were sequenced by immunoSEQ multiplex PCR, and TCRdb holds only the in-frame ones, with some missing. Altogether around 6,500 clones are present, just under 80% being singletons, with the ten largest covering under 5%. Every patient relapsed after autologous stem cell transplantation, and brentuximab vedotin exposure varied. CD4+ T cells were purified from thawed PBMCs by magnetic negative selection. Progressive disease, partial response or complete response was each patient's best response. The data derive from a study of PD-1 blockade in classical Hodgkin lymphoma. Points from the study as a whole: Baseline diversity in complete responders resembled that of newly diagnosed patients. Compared with baseline, CD4+ but not CD8+ TCR diversity had risen significantly by C4D1. Newly diagnosed patients were reported to start with lower TCR diversity than healthy donors.

The specimen was CD4+ T cells from blood, collected at baseline. The source of this sequence is a human donor with classical Hodgkin lymphoma. The chain is built from TRBV11-2 and TRBJ2-1; D possibly uses TRBD1 or TRBD2 (5 bases each). DNA of the CDR3: TGTGCCAGCAGCTTCCCCTTAATGGGGGAGAATGAGCAGTTCTTC. Its protein is CASSFPLMGENEQFF.